The clone carrying this T cell receptor beta chain was recorded a few times. Its antigen remains unknown. Authors of the study amplified TCR beta CDR3 regions from RNA transcripts. First-round RT-PCR targeting the TCR CDR3 was performed with the HTBI primer set. Each CDR3 protein is one row after TCRdb ran MiXCR on the multiplex PCR reads. There are some 500,000 distinct CDR3 sequences in the sample; 15% to 20% occur only once, and less than 30% lies in the top ten. This sample was included in a study of T cells in Graves' hyperthyroidism and ophthalmopathy. The germline V and J ends were trimmed by 7 bases and 0 bases, with 9 bases remaining between them. This CDR3 contains 14 residues. The germline V gene encodes CDR1 KGHDR and CDR2 SFDVKD. General study findings and limits: Most thyroid clonotypes with frequency above 0.001 were detected in blood. Classification by a 13 V-J model distinguished ophthalmopathy from stable hyperthyroidism.

Those patients with uncontrolled infection, other autoimmune disease, pregnancy or lactation were excluded. The sequence came from a woman aged 30 to 39 with Graves' ophthalmopathy. Sample: blood. The genes are TRBV24-1 and TRBJ2-1, with D uncertain. CDR3 in DNA: TGTGCCACCAGGGACCGGAGCTCCTACAATGAGCAGTTCTTC. Its translation is CATRDRSSYNEQFF.